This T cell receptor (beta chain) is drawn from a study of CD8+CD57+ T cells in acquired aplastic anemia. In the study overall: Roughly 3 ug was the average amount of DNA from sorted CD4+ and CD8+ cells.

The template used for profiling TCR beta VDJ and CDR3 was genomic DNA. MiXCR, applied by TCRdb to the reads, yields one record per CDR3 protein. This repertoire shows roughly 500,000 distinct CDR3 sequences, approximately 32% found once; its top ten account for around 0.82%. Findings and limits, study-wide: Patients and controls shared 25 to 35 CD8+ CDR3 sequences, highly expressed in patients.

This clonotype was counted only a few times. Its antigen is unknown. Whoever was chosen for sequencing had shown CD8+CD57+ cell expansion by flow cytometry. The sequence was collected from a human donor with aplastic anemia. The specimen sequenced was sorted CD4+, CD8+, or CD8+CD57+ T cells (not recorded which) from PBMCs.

CDR3: CASLGGAGTEAFF. As DNA, the CDR3 is TGTGCCAGCCTGGGGGGGGCGGGTACTGAAGCTTTCTTT. The V and J genes are TRBV6-1 and TRBJ1-1, with a weak D call TRBD1 (6 bases). The germline gives CDR1 MNHNS, CDR2 SASEGT. V shed 8 bases and J shed 5 bases, with 15 bases lying between them. This CDR3 comprises 13 residues.